This TCR beta chain derives from a study of T-cell reconstitution after alpha-beta-depleted transplantation in children. A library of TCRbeta sequences, prepared with unique molecular identifiers, was generated. TCRdb independently ran MiXCR on the PCR reads; one entry per CDR3 protein. This sample has hundreds of thousands of distinct CDR3 sequences; 13% occur once, and the top ten carry 0.79%. With regard to this clonotype: What it recognizes is unknown.

Germline CDR1 reads DFQATT; CDR2 reads SNEGSKA (reference sequence). The V gene lost 0 bases and the J gene lost 5 bases, with 7 bases spanning the gap. The length of the CDR3 is 13 residues. Study-wide results and limits: Expanded graft clones, several hundred of them, were reportedly the source of alpha-beta T cells about two months after transplant.

The chain employs TRBV20-1 and TRBJ2-2; D may be TRBD2 (5 bases). The clonotype originates from a girl aged 2-10 years with congenital amegakaryocytic thrombocytopenia, due to receive a stem cell transplant. Specimen: PBMCs, collected before TCRalphabeta/CD19-depleted stem cell transplant. The CDR3 bases are TGCAGTGCTAGAGAGAGCGGTACCGGGGAGCTGTTTTTT. This encodes CSARESGTGELFF.